The clone carrying this T cell receptor (beta chain) was counted between two and nine times. Its cognate antigen is unknown. Preparing the TCRbeta library involved the use of unique molecular identifiers. TCRdb re-called the PCR reads with MiXCR, one entry per CDR3 protein. This sample carries about 980,000 distinct CDR3 sequences, around 30% of them seen once, and the ten largest clones take roughly 28%. The ends were cut back, 6 bases at V and 3 bases at J, with 11 bases in the middle. From germline, CDR1 is MDHEN and CDR2 SYDVKM. The length of the CDR3 is 13 residues. This sample was included in a study of T-cell reconstitution after alpha-beta-depleted transplantation in children. Whole-study results and caveats: When one year had passed after transplant, most T-cell counts and diversity came from newly produced T cells. Reportedly, roughly two months post-transplant, alpha-beta T cells arose from several hundred expanded graft clones. TCRbeta diversity was high at day 60 in some patients (a result of surviving recipient T cells and thymic progenitors).

The genes are TRBV28 and TRBJ1-1; the D is unclear. This clonotype was sampled from a boy younger than two who had a stem cell transplant for SCID, so the T cells may come from the graft donor. This material consisted of PBMCs, mostly from graft donor cells, taken 360 days after TCRalphabeta/CD19-depleted stem cell transplant. CDR3 in amino acids: CASSPLPDTEAFF. The CDR3 coding sequence is TGTGCCAGCAGCCCCCTGCCCGACACTGAAGCTTTCTTT.